These T cell receptor beta chains were read from a single sample in a study of T cells after yellow fever vaccination. Using its own MiXCR run on the 5' RACE reads, TCRdb lists one record per CDR3 protein. The repertoire includes more than 65,000 distinct CDR3 sequences, around 7% of them detected once, and roughly 28% sits in the top ten. Sequencing was performed on CD8+ T cells sorted from PBMCs, taken about 10 days after the first yellow fever vaccination. The receptors were gathered from a man younger than 30 who received the YFV17D yellow fever vaccine. CDR3s include the opening cysteine and the closing phenylalanine or tryptophan. Fields, in order: J gene, CDR3 length, D gene, V gene, CDR3 protein. D genes are given only for firm matches.

j_call: TRBJ2-1; cdr3_length: 15; d_call: TRBD2; v_call: TRBV7-2; cdr3_aa: CASSLDLAGGSEQFF
j_call: TRBJ2-1; cdr3_length: 14; d_call: NA; v_call: TRBV12-3/TRBV12-4; cdr3_aa: CASSFESDYNEQFF
j_call: TRBJ1-4; cdr3_length: 16; d_call: NA; v_call: TRBV7-9; cdr3_aa: CASSLAGGLLNEKLFF
j_call: TRBJ1-2; cdr3_length: 16; d_call: NA; v_call: TRBV3-1; cdr3_aa: CASSQDTPTVNYGYTF
j_call: TRBJ2-1; cdr3_length: 16; d_call: NA; v_call: TRBV20-1; cdr3_aa: CSARISEQGDYNEQFF
j_call: TRBJ1-2; cdr3_length: 14; d_call: NA; v_call: TRBV6-2/TRBV6-3; cdr3_aa: CASSYAGPGYGYTF
j_call: TRBJ2-5; cdr3_length: 12; d_call: TRBD2; v_call: TRBV9; cdr3_aa: CASSAGGETQYF
j_call: TRBJ2-3; cdr3_length: 14; d_call: NA; v_call: TRBV4-2; cdr3_aa: CASRGQGHFETQYF
j_call: TRBJ2-7; cdr3_length: 14; d_call: TRBD1; v_call: TRBV27; cdr3_aa: CASSQTGGPYEQYF
j_call: TRBJ2-7; cdr3_length: 17; d_call: TRBD2; v_call: TRBV7-9; cdr3_aa: CASSPGSSGLPGHEQYF
j_call: TRBJ1-1; cdr3_length: 14; d_call: NA; v_call: TRBV9; cdr3_aa: CASSDSGWGTEAFF
j_call: TRBJ2-1; cdr3_length: 13; d_call: TRBD1; v_call: TRBV14; cdr3_aa: CASRKTGDGEQFF
j_call: TRBJ2-7; cdr3_length: 17; d_call: TRBD2; v_call: TRBV7-2; cdr3_aa: CASSPAPLTSGGYEQYF
j_call: TRBJ1-1; cdr3_length: 13; d_call: NA; v_call: TRBV27; cdr3_aa: CASSFVGGTEAFF